One and the same sample provided the 6 T cell receptor beta chains below, sequenced in a study of shared clonotypes between healthy human individuals. Assay used: immunoSEQ multiplex PCR; TCRdb lists only in-frame clones, some missing. The sample includes fewer than 3 million clones, roughly 92% of them seen just once. The sample consisted of naive CD4+ T cells from PBMCs. Indicated subset: CD45RA+ positively selected. The origin of the receptors is a man in his late teens or twenties in good health. Some clones in this sample may be carry-over from other donors' samples.

V and J are TRBV28 and TRBJ2-2; D unresolved. Between the trimmed V and J ends, which lost 0 bases and 6 bases, there was a span of 5 bases. Germline loops: CDR1 MDHEN, CDR2 SYDVKM. The CDR3 contains 13 residues. CDR3 sequence (DNA): TGTGCCAGCAGTTTATGGGCCCCCGGGGAGCTGTTTTTT. Protein: CASSLWAPGELFF.

The chain has TRBV25-1 and TRBJ2-1; D is perhaps TRBD2 (5 bases). The CDR3 is 12 residues long. The germline V and J ends were trimmed by 5 bases and 11 bases, with 13 bases remaining between them. The V gene's germline CDR1 is MGHDK and CDR2 SYGVNS. CDR3 DNA sequence: TGTGCCAGCAGTACTGGACTTTACCAGCAGTTCTTC. It is translated as CASSTGLYQQFF.

The gene calls are TRBV27 and TRBJ2-6; maybe TRBD1 (6 bases). V was clipped by 1 base and J by 0 bases, with 22 bases between them. The CDR3 totals 21 residues. The germline CDR1 and CDR2 sequences are MNHEY and SMNVEV (reference sequence). DNA of the CDR3: TGTGCCAGCAGTTTATTCACACGGGGCTGGGACACCGGCTCTGGGGCCAACGTCCTGACTTTC. As protein: CASSLFTRGWDTGSGANVLTF.

The J gene is TRBJ1-1, the V gene TRBV7-2; the match to TRBD1 covers 7 bases. The CDR3 sequence is 13 residues long. Germline loops: CDR1 SGHTA, CDR2 FQGNSA. V trimming: 2 bases; J trimming: 5 bases; junction bases outside the gene matches: 2. CDR3 sequence (DNA): TGTGCCAGCAGCTTACAGGGGGAGACTGAAGCTTTCTTT. Translation gives CASSLQGETEAFF.

V is TRBV9 and J is TRBJ1-5, with D possibly matching TRBD1 (5 bases). The V end lost 0 bases, the J end lost 6 bases, and 10 bases lay between the germline ends. Germline V gene sequence: CDR1 SGDLS, CDR2 YYNGEE. There are 14 residues in the CDR3. The CDR3 protein is CASSVAGSGQPQHF. The CDR3 DNA is TGTGCCAGCAGCGTAGCAGGGTCCGGTCAGCCCCAGCATTTT.

This chain uses TRBV7-9 with TRBJ1-5, with a possible D match to TRBD1 (5 bases). CDR1 and CDR2 from the germline V gene are SEHNR and FQNEAQ (reference sequence). The V end was cut by 1 base, the J end by 2 bases, with 12 bases between. The CDR3 loop spans 16 amino acids. The CDR3 region is CASSLVQDKGNQPQHF. CDR3 coding DNA: TGTGCCAGCAGCTTAGTTCAGGACAAGGGCAATCAGCCCCAGCATTTT. Combining the CDR3 with reference TRBV7-9 and TRBJ1-5 gives the whole variable domain DTGVSQNPRHKITKRGQNVTFRCDPISEHNRLYWYRQTLGQGPEFLTYFQNEAQLEKSRLLSDRFSAERPKGSFSTLEIQRTEQGDSAMYLCASSLVQDKGNQPQHFGDGTRLSIL.